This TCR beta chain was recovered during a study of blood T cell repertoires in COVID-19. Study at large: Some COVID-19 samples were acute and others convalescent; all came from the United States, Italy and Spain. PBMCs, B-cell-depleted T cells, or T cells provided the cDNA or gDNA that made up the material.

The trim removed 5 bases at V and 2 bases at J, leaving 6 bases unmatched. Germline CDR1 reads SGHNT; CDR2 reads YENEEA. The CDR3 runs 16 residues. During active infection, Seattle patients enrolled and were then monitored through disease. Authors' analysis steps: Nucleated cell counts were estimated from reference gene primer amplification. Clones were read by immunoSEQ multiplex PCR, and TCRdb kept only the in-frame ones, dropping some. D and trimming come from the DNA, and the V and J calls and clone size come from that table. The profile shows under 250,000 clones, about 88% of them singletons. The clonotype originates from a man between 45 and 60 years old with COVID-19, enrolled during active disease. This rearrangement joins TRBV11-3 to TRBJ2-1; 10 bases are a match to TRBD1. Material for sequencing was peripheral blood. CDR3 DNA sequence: TGTGCCAGCAGCCAAGGACAGGGGGGTACCTACAATGAGCAGTTCTTC. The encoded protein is CASSQGQGGTYNEQFF.